This entry concerns a single TCR beta chain. The junction differs from germline at one of its ends, possibly a read error. The data originate from a study of identical twins. TCRdb itself ran the 5' RACE reads through MiXCR, one entry per CDR3 protein. The data show 700,000 or so distinct CDR3 sequences, 20% to 25% seen once. This CDR3 contains 8 residues. Germline CDR1 and CDR2: SQVTM and ANQGSEA. This same sample was also part of a study on T cells expressing NK-cell markers.

The V call is TRBV29-1, the J call TRBJ1-2; D unclear. The clonotype comes from a woman in her late teens or twenties in good health. The sample was PBMCs. CDR3 coding DNA: TGCAGCGTTGAGGGGAAGTCCTTC. Its translation: CSVEGKSF.